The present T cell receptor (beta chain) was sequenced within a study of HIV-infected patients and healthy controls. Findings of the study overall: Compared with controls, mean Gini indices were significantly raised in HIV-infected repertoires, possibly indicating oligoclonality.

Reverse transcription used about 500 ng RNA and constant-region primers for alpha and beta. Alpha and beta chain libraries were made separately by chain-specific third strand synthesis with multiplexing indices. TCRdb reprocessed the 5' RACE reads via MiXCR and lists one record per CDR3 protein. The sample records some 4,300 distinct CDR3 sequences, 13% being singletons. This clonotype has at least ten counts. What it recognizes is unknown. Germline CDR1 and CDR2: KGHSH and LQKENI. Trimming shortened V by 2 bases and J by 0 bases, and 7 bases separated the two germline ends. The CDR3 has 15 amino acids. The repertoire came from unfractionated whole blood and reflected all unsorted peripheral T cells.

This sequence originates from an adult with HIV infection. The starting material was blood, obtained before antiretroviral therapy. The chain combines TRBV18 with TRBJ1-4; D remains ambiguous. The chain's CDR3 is CASSPGPATNEKLFF. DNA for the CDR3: TGTGCCAGCTCACCAGGACCTGCAACTAATGAAAAACTGTTTTTT. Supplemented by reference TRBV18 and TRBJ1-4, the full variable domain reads NAGVMQNPRHLVRRRGQEARLRCSPMKGHSHVYWYRQLPEEGLKFMVYLQKENIIDESGMPKERFSAEFPKEGPSILRIQQVVRGDSAAYFCASSPGPATNEKLFFGSGTQLSVL.